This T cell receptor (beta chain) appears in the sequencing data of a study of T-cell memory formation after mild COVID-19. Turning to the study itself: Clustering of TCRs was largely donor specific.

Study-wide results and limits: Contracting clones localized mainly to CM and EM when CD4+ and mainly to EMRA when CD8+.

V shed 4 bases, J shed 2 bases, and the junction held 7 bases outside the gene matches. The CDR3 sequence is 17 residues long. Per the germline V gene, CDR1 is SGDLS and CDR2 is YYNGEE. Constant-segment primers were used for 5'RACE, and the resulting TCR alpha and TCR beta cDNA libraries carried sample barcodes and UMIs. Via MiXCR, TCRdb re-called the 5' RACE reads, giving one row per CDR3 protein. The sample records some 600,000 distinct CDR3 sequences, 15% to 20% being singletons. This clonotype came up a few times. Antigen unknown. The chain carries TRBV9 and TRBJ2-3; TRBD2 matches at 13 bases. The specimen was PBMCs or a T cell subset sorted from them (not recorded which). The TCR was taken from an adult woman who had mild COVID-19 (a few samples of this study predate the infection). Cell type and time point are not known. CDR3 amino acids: CASSRTSGRDTTDTQYF. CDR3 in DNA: TGTGCCAGCAGCCGGACTAGCGGGAGAGACACCACAGATACGCAGTATTTT.